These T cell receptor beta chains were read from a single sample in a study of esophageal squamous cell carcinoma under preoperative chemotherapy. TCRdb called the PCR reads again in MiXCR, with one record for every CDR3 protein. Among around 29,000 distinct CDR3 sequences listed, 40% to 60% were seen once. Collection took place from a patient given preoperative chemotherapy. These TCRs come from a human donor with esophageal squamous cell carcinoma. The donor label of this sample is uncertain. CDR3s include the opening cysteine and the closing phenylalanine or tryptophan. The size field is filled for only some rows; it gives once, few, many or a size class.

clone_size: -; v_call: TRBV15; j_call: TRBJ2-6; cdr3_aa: CATSRGAVGSGANVLTF
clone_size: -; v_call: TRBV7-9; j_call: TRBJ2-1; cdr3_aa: CASSLGQGAVIEHFF
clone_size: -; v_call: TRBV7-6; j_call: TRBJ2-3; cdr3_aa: CASSLEGTGGVTDTQYF
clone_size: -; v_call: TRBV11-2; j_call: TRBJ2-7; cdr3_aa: CASSLPRLAGPSSYEQYF
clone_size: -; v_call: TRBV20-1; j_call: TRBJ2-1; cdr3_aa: CSARTGQGNNEQFF
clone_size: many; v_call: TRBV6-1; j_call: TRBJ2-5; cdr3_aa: CASSDGGETQYF
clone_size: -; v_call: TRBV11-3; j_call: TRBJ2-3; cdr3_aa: CASSLDQTDTQYF
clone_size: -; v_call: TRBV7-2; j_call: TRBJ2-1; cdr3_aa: CASSLVAGADDKQYF
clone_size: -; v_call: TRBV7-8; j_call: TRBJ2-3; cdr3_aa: CAGGLGGRDPDTQYF
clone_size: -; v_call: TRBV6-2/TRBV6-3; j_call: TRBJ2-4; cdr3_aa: CASGQNIQYF
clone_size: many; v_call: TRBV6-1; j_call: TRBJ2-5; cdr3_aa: CASSKIGLGQETQYF
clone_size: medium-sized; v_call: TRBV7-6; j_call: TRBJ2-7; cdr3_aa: CASSPGQGTYEQYF
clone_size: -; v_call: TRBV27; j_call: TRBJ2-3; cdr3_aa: CASSSWDRGLTDTQYF
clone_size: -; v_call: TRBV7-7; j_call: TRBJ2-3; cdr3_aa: CASSLGTTNTQYF
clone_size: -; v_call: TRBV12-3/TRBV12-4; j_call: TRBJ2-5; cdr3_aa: CARGYGAGGPETQYF
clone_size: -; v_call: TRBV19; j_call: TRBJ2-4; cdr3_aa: CASSIPSGRIQYF
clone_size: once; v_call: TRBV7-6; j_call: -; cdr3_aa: CARGLGARGQETQYF
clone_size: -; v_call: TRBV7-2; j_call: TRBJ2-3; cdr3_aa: CASGTVGGRERFLGPDTQYF
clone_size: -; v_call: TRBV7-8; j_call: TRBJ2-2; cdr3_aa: CASLPAVSTGELFF
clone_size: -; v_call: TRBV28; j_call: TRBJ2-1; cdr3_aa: CASSSPDGMREQFF
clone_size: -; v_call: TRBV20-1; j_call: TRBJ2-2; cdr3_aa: CSAQIPGSRNTGELFF
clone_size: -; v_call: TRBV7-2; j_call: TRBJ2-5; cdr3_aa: CASGGAGGRAQETQYF